This T cell receptor (beta chain) was sequenced in a study of T cell repertoires in cytomegalovirus infection. Study-wide background: Both CMV infection and a matching HLA type were indicated by public TCR beta signatures. Overall study results and limits: Identification of carriers of CMV plus the relevant HLA was performed using cumulative public TCR beta family frequency. HLA-C-restricted, CMV-specific TCR beta clonotypes were dominant ex vivo.

MiXCR, applied by TCRdb to the reads, yields one record per CDR3 protein. This table holds 55,000 to 85,000 distinct CDR3 sequences, approximately 20% found once. V lost 6 bases to trimming and J lost 0 bases; unmatched junction nucleotides: 6. Germline assignment: CDR1 MNHEY and CDR2 SVGEGT. The CDR3 length is 16 residues. As to this clonotype: The target antigen is unknown.

This material consisted of CD8+ T cells from cultured PBMCs, taken from culture after CMV antigen stimulation. The sequence came from a human donor in good health (CMV status not recorded). Some clones in this sample may be carry-over from other donors' samples. This chain connects TRBV6-2 or TRBV6-3 to TRBJ1-5, with 9 bases fitting TRBD1. CDR3 bases: TGTGCCAGCAGAGCTGGACAGGGGCCTAGCAATCAGCCCCAGCATTTT. It specifies CASRAGQGPSNQPQHF.